This TCR beta chain was recovered during a study of T cell responses to AZD1222 COVID-19 vaccine. Study-level information: Whether given at about 4 or about 12 weeks, second doses were pooled. Overall study findings and caveats: Seropositive status at baseline applied to only six AZD1222 recipients. Dominant at 160-218 and 743-854, vaccine-associated CD4 TCRs also spanned spike. Females outnumbered males among donors, who were mostly white British; clonal diversity was possibly underestimated.

Trimming took 2 bases from V and 6 from J; bases not matched to a gene: 4. Germline lookup yields CDR1 WSHSY and CDR2 SAAADI. The CDR3 sequence is 16 residues long. With regard to this clone: Its target is unknown.

Clones were sequenced by immunoSEQ multiplex PCR, and TCRdb holds only the in-frame ones, with some missing. The table has roughly 130,000 clones, 88% seen once. This sample comprised peripheral blood, obtained on day 0 of AZD1222 vaccination. The clonotype comes from an adult in good health. This rearrangement joins TRBV10-2 to TRBJ1-6, with 10 bases fitting TRBD1. In DNA, the CDR3 is TGCGCCAGCAGTGAGCCTGACAGGGGGCGTAATTCACCCCTCCACTTT. Translated, it gives CASSEPDRGRNSPLHF.